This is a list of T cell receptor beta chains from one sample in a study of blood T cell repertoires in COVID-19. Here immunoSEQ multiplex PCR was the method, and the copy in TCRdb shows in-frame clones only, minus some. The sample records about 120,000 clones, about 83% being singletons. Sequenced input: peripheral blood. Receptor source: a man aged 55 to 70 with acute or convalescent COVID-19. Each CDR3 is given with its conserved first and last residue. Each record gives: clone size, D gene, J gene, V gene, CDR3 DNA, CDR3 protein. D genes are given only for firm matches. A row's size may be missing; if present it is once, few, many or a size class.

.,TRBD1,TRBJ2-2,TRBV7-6,TGTGCCAGCAGCTTAAATTTAAAGGAGGACAGGTTCGGCACCGGGGAGCTGTTTTTT,CASSLNLKEDRFGTGELFF
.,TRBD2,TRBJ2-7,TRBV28,TGTGCCAGCAGTTTACTGCGGGAGGGCACCTACGAGCAGTACTTC,CASSLLREGTYEQYF
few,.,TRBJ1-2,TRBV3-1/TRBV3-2,TGTGCCAGCAGCCAAAGGCAACAGGGAGGCTACACCTTC,CASSQRQQGGYTF
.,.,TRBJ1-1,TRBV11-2,TGTGCCAGCAGCTTAGTACCCAGGAACACTGAAGCTTTCTTT,CASSLVPRNTEAFF
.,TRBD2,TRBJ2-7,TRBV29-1,TGCAGCGTTGGAGGCGGACTAGCGGGACCCTTCTACGAGCAGTACTTC,CSVGGGLAGPFYEQYF
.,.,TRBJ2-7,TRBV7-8,TGTGCCAGCACCAAGGAGGACTCCTACGAGCAGTACTTC,CASTKEDSYEQYF
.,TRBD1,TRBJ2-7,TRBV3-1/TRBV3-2,TGTGCCAGCAGCACCCGGGACAGGGGGCGGGACGAGCAGTACTTC,CASSTRDRGRDEQYF
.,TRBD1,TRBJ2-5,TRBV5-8,TGTGCCAGCAGCACGTCGGGACAGGGGTTGAAGACCCAGTACTTC,CASSTSGQGLKTQYF
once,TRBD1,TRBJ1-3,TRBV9,TGTGCCAGCAGCCCCCGGACAGGCCTATCCTCTGGAAACACCATATATTTT,CASSPRTGLSSGNTIYF
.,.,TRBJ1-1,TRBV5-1,TGCGCCAGCAGCTTGCCGGACACTTTCCCAGCTGAAGCTTTCTTT,CASSLPDTFPAEAFF
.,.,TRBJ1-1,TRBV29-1,TGCAGCGTTGTTCAAAGGGGTACTGAAGCTTTCTTT,CSVVQRGTEAFF
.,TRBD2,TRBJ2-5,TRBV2,TGTGCCAGCCGCGGTGGTAGCGGGAAGGAGACCCAGTACTTC,CASRGGSGKETQYF
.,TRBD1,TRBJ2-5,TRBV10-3,TGTGCCATCAGTGGACAGGGGGTCCAAGAGACCCAGTACTTC,CAISGQGVQETQYF
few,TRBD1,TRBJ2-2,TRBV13,TGTGCCGCTCGGGACAGGGGAGGCACCGGGGAGCTGTTTTTT,CAARDRGGTGELFF
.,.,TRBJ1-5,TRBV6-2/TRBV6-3,TGTGCCAGCAGTCCCGGTGCTAGCCAGCCCCAGCATTTT,CASSPGASQPQHF
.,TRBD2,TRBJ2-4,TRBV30,TGTGCCTGGGGGGGACTAGCGGCCAAAAACATTCAGTACTTC,CAWGGLAAKNIQYF
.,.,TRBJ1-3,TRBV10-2,TGCGCCAGTAGTGTCGCAGGGCGCAGAAACACCATATATTTT,CASSVAGRRNTIYF
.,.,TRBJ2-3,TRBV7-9,TGTGCCAGCAGCCGATTTGGGGCTAGCACAGATACGCAGTATTTT,CASSRFGASTDTQYF
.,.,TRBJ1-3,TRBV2,TGTGCCAGCCTACCGGGTGGAAACACCATATATTTT,CASLPGGNTIYF
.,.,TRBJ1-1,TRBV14,TGTGCTAGCAGCGTAGGGGTGAACACTGAAGCTTTCTTT,CASSVGVNTEAFF
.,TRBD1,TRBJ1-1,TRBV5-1,TGCGCCAGCAGCCCGACAGGGAATATCCAGAACACTGAAGCTTTCTTT,CASSPTGNIQNTEAFF
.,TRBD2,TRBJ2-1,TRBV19,TGTGCCAGTAGAACCACTCTAGCGGGAGACTACAATGAGCAGTTCTTC,CASRTTLAGDYNEQFF
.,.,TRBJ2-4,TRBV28,TGTGCCAGCAGTTTATCAGGGGCGCCCAAAAACATTCAGTACTTC,CASSLSGAPKNIQYF
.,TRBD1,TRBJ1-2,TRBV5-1,TGCGCCAGCAGCCCCGGGACAGGGAATAGCTACACCTTC,CASSPGTGNSYTF
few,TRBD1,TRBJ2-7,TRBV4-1,TGCGCCAGCAGCCAAGTGGGGGACAGGCAGTACTTC,CASSQVGDRQYF
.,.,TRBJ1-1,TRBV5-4,TGTGCCAGCAGCTTGGCCGGGGCCCAGGGGCGCTCCACTGAAGCTTTCTTT,CASSLAGAQGRSTEAFF
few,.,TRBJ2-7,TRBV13,TGTGCCAGCAGCCTACGGTCTCCCTACTACGAGCAGTACTTC,CASSLRSPYYEQYF
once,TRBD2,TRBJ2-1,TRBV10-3,TGTGCCATCAGTGAGACTAGCGGGAGATCAAATGAGCAGTTCTTC,CAISETSGRSNEQFF
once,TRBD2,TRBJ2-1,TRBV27,TGTGCCAGCAGTTCTCGCGGGACTAGCAGATTCAATGAGCAGTTCTTC,CASSSRGTSRFNEQFF
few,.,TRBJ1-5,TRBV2,TGTGCCAGCAGTGTCGAGAGAGGGAATCAGCCCCAGCATTTT,CASSVERGNQPQHF
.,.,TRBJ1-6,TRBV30,TGTGCCTCCGGAAGGGGCATGGATTCACCCCTCCACTTT,CASGRGMDSPLHF
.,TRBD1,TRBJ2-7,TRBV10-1,TGCGCCAGCAGCGGAGGGGGGACAGGGGGCTACGAGCAGTACTTC,CASSGGGTGGYEQYF
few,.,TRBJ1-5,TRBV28,TGTGCCAGCAGTTTAGAGGGAACCGCCCAGCATTTT,CASSLEGTAQHF
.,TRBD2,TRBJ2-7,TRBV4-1,TGCGCCAGCAGCCAAGAGAGCGGGGTTAGCGCCATCTCCTACGAGCAGTACTTC,CASSQESGVSAISYEQYF
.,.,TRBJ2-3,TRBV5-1,TGCGCCAGCAGCTTTGGGCCGAGGGGCACAGATACGCAGTATTTT,CASSFGPRGTDTQYF
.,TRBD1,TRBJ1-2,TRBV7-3,TGTGCCAGCAGCCCCGGACAGGGCGAAGGCTATGGCTACACCTTC,CASSPGQGEGYGYTF
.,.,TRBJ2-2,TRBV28,TGTGCCAGCAGGACACAATTCACCGGGGAGCTGTTTTTT,CASRTQFTGELFF
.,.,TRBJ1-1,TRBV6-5,TGTGCCAGCAGTTACTCAAGCAGGGGGAACACTGAAGCTTTCTTT,CASSYSSRGNTEAFF
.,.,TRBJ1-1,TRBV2,TGTGCCAGCAGGACCGGGATGAACACTGAAGCTTTCTTT,CASRTGMNTEAFF